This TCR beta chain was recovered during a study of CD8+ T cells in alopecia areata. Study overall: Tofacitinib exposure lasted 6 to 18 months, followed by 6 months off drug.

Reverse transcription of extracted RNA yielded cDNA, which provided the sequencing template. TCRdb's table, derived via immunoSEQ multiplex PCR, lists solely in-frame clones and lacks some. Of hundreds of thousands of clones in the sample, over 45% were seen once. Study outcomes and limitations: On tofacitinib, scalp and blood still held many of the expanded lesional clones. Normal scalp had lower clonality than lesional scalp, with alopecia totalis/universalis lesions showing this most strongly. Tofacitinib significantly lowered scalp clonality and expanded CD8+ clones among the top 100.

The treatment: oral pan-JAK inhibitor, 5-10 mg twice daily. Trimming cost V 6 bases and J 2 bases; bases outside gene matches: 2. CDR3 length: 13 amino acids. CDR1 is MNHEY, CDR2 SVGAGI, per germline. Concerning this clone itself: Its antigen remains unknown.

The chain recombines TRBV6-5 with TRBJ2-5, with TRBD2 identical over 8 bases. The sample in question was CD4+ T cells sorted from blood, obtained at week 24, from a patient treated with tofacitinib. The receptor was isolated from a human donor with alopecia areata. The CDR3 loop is CASSPGGQETQYF. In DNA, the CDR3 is TGTGCCAGCAGCCCGGGGGGGCAAGAGACCCAGTACTTC.